The 5 T cell receptor beta chains given below trace back to one sample, sequenced in a study of OX40 agonist ivuxolimab in advanced cancers. Profiling relied on immunoSEQ multiplex PCR, and the TCRdb table lists in-frame clones only, not all of them. The sample shows 65,000 to 95,000 clones, less than 95% of them seen only once. Material: CD4+ or CD8+ T cells sorted from blood, obtained in a trial of the OX40 agonist ivuxolimab. The receptors stem from an adult with an advanced solid tumor such as melanoma, head and neck, liver or kidney cancer.

This sequence joins TRBV6-5 and TRBJ1-1; D is possibly TRBD1 (6 bases). The CDR3 runs 16 residues. Germline assignment: CDR1 MNHEY and CDR2 SVGAGI. Trimming left V 3 bases short and J 0 bases short, with 14 bases between. CDR3 protein: CASSYIRGALNTEAFF. The CDR3, as DNA: TGTGCCAGCAGTTATATTAGGGGGGCCCTGAACACTGAAGCTTTCTTT.

This clone was picked up one time. This chain connects TRBV19 to TRBJ2-4; tentatively, D is TRBD2 (6 bases). Trimming pared 5 bases from V and 0 bases from J, leaving 11 bases between. The CDR3 runs 15 residues. Germline assignment: CDR1 LNHDA and CDR2 SQIVND (reference sequence). The CDR3: CASSGWGEAKNIQYF. Written as DNA, the CDR3 is TGTGCCAGTAGTGGTTGGGGGGAAGCCAAAAACATTCAGTACTTC.

This clone was recorded once. The chain joins TRBV10-3 to TRBJ1-2; D gene unclear. There are 12 residues in the CDR3. Germline V gene lookup returns CDR1 ENHRY and CDR2 SYGVKD. Trimming stripped 0 bases from V and 4 bases from J, with 3 bases between. For the CDR3, the DNA is TGTGCCATCAGTGAGTCGAGCTATGGCTACACCTTC. This codes for CAISESSYGYTF.

The V and J genes are TRBV5-4 and TRBJ2-7; 8 bases agree with TRBD1. The CDR3 length is 14 residues. Trimming removed 4 bases from V and 5 bases from J; junction bases left unmatched: 8. Per the germline V gene, CDR1 is SGHNT and CDR2 is YYREEE (reference sequence). This chain's CDR3 is CASSPTGGWHEQYF. CDR3 DNA sequence: TGTGCCAGCAGCCCAACAGGGGGGTGGCACGAGCAGTACTTC.

The chain carries TRBV6-5 and TRBJ2-7; unclear D gene. V shed 5 bases and J shed 4 bases, with 6 bases lying between them. This CDR3 has 11 amino acids. The germline gives CDR1 MNHEY, CDR2 SVGAGI. CDR3 sequence reads: CASSEAYEQYV. Written as DNA, the CDR3 is TGTGCCAGCAGTGAAGCTTACGAGCAGTACGTC.